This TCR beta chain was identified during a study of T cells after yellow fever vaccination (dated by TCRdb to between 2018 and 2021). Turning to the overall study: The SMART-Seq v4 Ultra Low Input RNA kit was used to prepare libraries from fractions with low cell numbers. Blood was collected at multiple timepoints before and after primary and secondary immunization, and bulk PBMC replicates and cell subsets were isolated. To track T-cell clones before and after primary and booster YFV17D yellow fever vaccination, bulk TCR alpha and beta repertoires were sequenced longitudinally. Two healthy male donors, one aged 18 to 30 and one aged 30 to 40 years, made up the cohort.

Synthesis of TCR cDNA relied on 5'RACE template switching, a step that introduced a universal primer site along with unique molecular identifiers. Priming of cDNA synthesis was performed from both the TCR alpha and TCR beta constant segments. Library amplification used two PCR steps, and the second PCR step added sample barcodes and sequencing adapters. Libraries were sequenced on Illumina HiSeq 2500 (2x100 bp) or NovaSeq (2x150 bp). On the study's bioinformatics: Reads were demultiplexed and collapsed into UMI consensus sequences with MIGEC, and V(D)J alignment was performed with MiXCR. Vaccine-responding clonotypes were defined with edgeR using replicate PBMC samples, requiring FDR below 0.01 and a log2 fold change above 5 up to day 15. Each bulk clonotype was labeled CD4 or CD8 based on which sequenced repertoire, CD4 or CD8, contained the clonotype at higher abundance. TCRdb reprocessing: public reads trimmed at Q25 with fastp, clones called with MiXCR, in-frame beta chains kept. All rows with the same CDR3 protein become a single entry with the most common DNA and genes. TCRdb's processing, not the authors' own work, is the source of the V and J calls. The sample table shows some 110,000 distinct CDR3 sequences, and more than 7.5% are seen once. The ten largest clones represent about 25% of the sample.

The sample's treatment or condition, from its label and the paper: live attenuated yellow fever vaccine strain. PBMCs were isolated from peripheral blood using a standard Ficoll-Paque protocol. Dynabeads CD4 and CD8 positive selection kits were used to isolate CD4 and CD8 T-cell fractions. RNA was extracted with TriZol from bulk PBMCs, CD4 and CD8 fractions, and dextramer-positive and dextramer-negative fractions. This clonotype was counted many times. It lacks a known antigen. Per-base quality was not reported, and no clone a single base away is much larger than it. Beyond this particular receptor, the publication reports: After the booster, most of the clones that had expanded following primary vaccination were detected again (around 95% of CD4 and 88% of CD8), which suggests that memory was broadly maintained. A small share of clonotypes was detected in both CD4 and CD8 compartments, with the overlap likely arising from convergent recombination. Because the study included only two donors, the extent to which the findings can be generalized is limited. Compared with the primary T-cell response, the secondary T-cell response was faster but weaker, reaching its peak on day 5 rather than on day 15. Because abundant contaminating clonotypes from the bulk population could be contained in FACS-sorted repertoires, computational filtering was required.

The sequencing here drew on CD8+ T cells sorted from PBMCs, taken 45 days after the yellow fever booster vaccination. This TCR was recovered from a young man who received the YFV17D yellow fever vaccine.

The DNA is as follows: TGTGCCAGCAGTGAGCACGTAGGGGATCCCAATGAGCAGTTCTTC. Translated, it gives CASSEHVGDPNEQFF. The sequence joins TRBV6-4 to TRBJ2-1; the best D guess is TRBD1, with 5 bases matching. The CDR3 measures 15 amino acids from cysteine to phenylalanine. Only the CDR3 part of the read is kept: 45 bases, read in frame from the first base. CDR1 and CDR2 are drawn from the germline V gene: MRHNA, SNTAGT. V drops 3 bases and J drops 6 bases, leaving 15 bases in between.